This is a list of T cell receptor beta chains from one sample in a study of T cell responses to AZD1222 COVID-19 vaccine. Generated by immunoSEQ multiplex PCR, the TCRdb table keeps only in-frame clones and is missing some. The sample consists of about 89,000 clones, 80% to 95% of them appearing once. This sample comprised peripheral blood, obtained 28 days after the second AZD1222 dose. These receptors originate from an adult who received the AZD1222 COVID-19 vaccine. The CDR3 runs from the conserved cysteine through the conserved F or W. The D gene is left open where the match is weak. The size of a clone is reported for some rows only, either as once, few or many, or as a class for expanded clones.

clone_size	v_call	cdr3_length	j_call	d_call	cdr3_aa	cdr3_nt
.	TRBV12-3/TRBV12-4	12	TRBJ2-7	.	CASSRSSDEQYF	TGTGCCAGCAGTCGGTCATCGGACGAGCAGTACTTC
.	TRBV6-4	15	TRBJ2-1	TRBD2	CASSSLAGAYNEQFF	TGTGCCAGCAGCTCCCTAGCGGGGGCCTACAATGAGCAGTTCTTC
.	TRBV5-1	17	TRBJ2-1	TRBD2	CASSTIAGGSSYNEQFF	TGCGCCAGCAGCACAATAGCGGGAGGGAGCTCCTACAATGAGCAGTTCTTC
.	TRBV20-1	13	TRBJ1-5	.	CSASWGGPQPQHF	TGCAGTGCTAGTTGGGGGGGGCCTCAGCCCCAGCATTTT
.	TRBV28	14	TRBJ1-4	.	CASTPVGVGEKLFF	TGTGCCAGCACCCCGGTTGGGGTTGGTGAAAAACTGTTTTTT
.	TRBV6-6	14	TRBJ1-1	.	CASSYQGPNTEAFF	TGTGCCAGCAGTTACCAGGGCCCGAACACTGAAGCTTTCTTT
.	TRBV18	16	TRBJ1-1	TRBD1	CASSPPGTGTNTEAFF	TGTGCCAGCTCACCACCGGGGACAGGGACGAACACTGAAGCTTTCTTT
.	TRBV2	14	TRBJ2-1	.	CASSESRNYNEQFF	TGTGCCAGCAGTGAATCACGGAACTACAATGAGCAGTTCTTC
few	TRBV28	14	TRBJ1-2	.	CASSFPTRYYGYTF	TGTGCCAGCAGTTTCCCGACAAGGTACTATGGCTACACCTTC
.	TRBV2	13	TRBJ2-4	.	CASSRTGRNIQYF	TGTGCCAGCAGTAGGACCGGAAGAAACATTCAGTACTTC
.	TRBV19	14	TRBJ1-5	.	CASSIERRGQPQHF	TGTGCCAGTAGTATAGAGCGGAGGGGTCAGCCCCAGCATTTT
.	TRBV11-1	16	TRBJ2-1	.	CASSPVSRAAYNEQFF	TGTGCCAGCAGCCCTGTATCGCGGGCAGCCTACAATGAGCAGTTCTTC
.	TRBV7-8	15	TRBJ2-7	.	CASSLARLAAYEQYF	TGTGCCAGCAGCTTAGCGAGGTTGGCAGCGTACGAGCAGTACTTC
.	TRBV2	15	TRBJ1-5	.	CASSEAGGYNQPQHF	TGTGCCAGCAGTGAAGCGGGGGGTTACAATCAGCCCCAGCATTTT
.	TRBV19	16	TRBJ1-2	TRBD1	CASTPGRDRGDYGYTF	TGTGCCAGTACCCCCGGGCGGGACAGGGGAGACTATGGCTACACCTTC
.	TRBV30	14	TRBJ2-1	.	CAWVNGETYNEQFF	TGTGCCTGGGTAAACGGGGAAACCTACAATGAGCAGTTCTTC
.	TRBV5-1	18	TRBJ1-2	.	CASSPGDNRPTALYGYTF	TGCGCCAGCAGCCCAGGGGATAACAGGCCGACGGCCCTCTATGGCTACACCTTC
.	TRBV10-1	14	TRBJ2-1	.	CASSERGRRDEQFF	TGCGCCAGCAGTGAGCGGGGGAGACGGGATGAGCAGTTCTTC
.	TRBV5-1	14	TRBJ1-1	TRBD1	CASSAGQQNTEAFF	TGCGCCAGCAGCGCGGGACAGCAGAACACTGAAGCTTTCTTT
.	TRBV6-1	18	TRBJ2-7	TRBD2	CASSAMGLAGALLYEQYF	TGTGCCAGCAGTGCAATGGGCCTAGCGGGAGCTCTCCTCTACGAGCAGTACTTC
.	TRBV5-4	15	TRBJ2-7	TRBD1	CASSLAGDRGTEQYF	TGTGCCAGCAGCTTGGCCGGTGACAGGGGCACCGAGCAGTACTTC
.	TRBV6-5	12	TRBJ2-7	.	CASSNYNYEQYF	TGTGCCAGCAGTAACTACAACTACGAGCAGTACTTC
.	TRBV7-9	14	TRBJ1-5	TRBD1	CASSSGQGYQPQHF	TGTGCCAGCAGCTCGGGACAGGGCTATCAGCCCCAGCATTTT
.	TRBV3-1/TRBV3-2	12	TRBJ1-1	.	CASSHLRGLAFF	TGTGCCAGCAGCCATTTACGAGGACTTGCTTTCTTT
.	TRBV10-3	15	TRBJ2-5	TRBD1	CAISEPGTGRETQYF	TGTGCCATCAGTGAACCAGGGACAGGAAGAGAGACCCAGTACTTC
.	TRBV28	14	TRBJ1-5	.	CASFARIAIQPQHF	TGTGCCAGCTTTGCCAGGATAGCAATTCAGCCCCAGCATTTT
medium-sized	TRBV24-1	14	TRBJ1-1	.	CATSDSGLNTEAFF	TGTGCCACCAGTGATTCGGGGCTGAACACTGAAGCTTTCTTT
.	TRBV19	14	TRBJ1-1	.	CASSISGLNTEAFF	TGTGCCAGTAGTATCTCAGGTCTGAACACTGAAGCTTTCTTT
.	TRBV18	16	TRBJ2-2	.	CASSPLRTDRTGELFF	TGTGCCAGCTCACCACTTAGGACAGACAGGACCGGGGAGCTGTTTTTT
.	TRBV29-1	16	TRBJ2-1	TRBD1	CSVETGAGTPYNEQFF	TGCAGCGTTGAAACAGGGGCCGGGACACCTTACAATGAGCAGTTCTTC
.	TRBV28	12	TRBJ1-1	.	CASTKDRLKLFF	TGTGCCAGCACCAAGGACCGCTTGAAGCTTTTCTTT
.	TRBV15	14	TRBJ1-5	TRBD1	CATSTDRGNQPQHF	TGTGCCACCAGCACGGACAGGGGCAATCAGCCCCAGCATTTT
.	TRBV19	14	TRBJ1-2	.	CASSPGTTNYGYTF	TGTGCCAGTAGTCCCGGGACAACCAACTATGGCTACACCTTC
.	TRBV30	14	TRBJ1-5	.	CAWSTGPRTQPQHF	TGTGCCTGGAGCACCGGACCCCGGACGCAGCCCCAGCATTTT
.	TRBV6-1	12	TRBJ2-1	.	CASSEWGYEQFF	TGTGCCAGCAGTGAGTGGGGATACGAGCAGTTCTTC
medium-sized	TRBV2	12	TRBJ2-7	.	CASRGANTEQYF	TGTGCCAGCAGGGGCGCCAATACCGAGCAGTACTTC
.	TRBV29-1	13	TRBJ1-1	.	CSVGLMQNTEAFF	TGCAGCGTTGGGCTCATGCAGAACACTGAAGCTTTCTTT
.	TRBV6-5	15	TRBJ2-1	TRBD2	CASRGLAGGRDEQFF	TGTGCCAGCAGAGGTCTGGCGGGAGGCCGGGATGAGCAGTTCTTC
.	TRBV16	14	TRBJ1-1	.	CASSQLGVGTEAFF	TGTGCCAGCAGCCAATTGGGGGTAGGGACTGAAGCTTTCTTT
.	TRBV4-1	14	TRBJ1-2	.	CASSQDVGVYGYTF	TGCGCCAGCAGCCAAGATGTGGGGGTCTATGGCTACACCTTC
.	TRBV30	13	TRBJ1-5	.	CAWSVQHNQPQHF	TGTGCCTGGAGTGTACAGCACAATCAGCCCCAGCATTTT
.	TRBV18	14	TRBJ2-2	.	CASSPPPAGGELFF	TGTGCCAGCTCACCCCCACCTGCCGGGGGGGAGCTGTTTTTT
.	TRBV18	14	TRBJ2-5	.	CASSPVEGGETQYF	TGTGCCAGCTCACCGGTTGAGGGGGGAGAGACCCAGTACTTC
.	TRBV29-1	12	TRBJ1-1	.	CSVGTPNTEAFF	TGCAGCGTTGGGACACCGAACACTGAAGCTTTCTTT
few	TRBV3-1/TRBV3-2	13	TRBJ2-1	.	CASSQVVNNEQFF	TGTGCCAGCAGCCAAGTGGTGAACAATGAGCAGTTCTTC
.	TRBV19	15	TRBJ1-5	.	CASSKGGFDNQPQHF	TGTGCCAGTAGTAAAGGGGGATTTGACAATCAGCCCCAGCATTTT
once	TRBV4-1	17	TRBJ1-3	.	CASSQDLGVGTGNTIYF	TGCGCCAGCAGCCAAGATCTGGGCGTGGGAACTGGAAACACCATATATTTT
.	TRBV19	15	TRBJ1-1	.	CASSDPVSMNTEAFF	TGTGCCAGTAGTGACCCGGTGAGCATGAACACTGAAGCTTTCTTT